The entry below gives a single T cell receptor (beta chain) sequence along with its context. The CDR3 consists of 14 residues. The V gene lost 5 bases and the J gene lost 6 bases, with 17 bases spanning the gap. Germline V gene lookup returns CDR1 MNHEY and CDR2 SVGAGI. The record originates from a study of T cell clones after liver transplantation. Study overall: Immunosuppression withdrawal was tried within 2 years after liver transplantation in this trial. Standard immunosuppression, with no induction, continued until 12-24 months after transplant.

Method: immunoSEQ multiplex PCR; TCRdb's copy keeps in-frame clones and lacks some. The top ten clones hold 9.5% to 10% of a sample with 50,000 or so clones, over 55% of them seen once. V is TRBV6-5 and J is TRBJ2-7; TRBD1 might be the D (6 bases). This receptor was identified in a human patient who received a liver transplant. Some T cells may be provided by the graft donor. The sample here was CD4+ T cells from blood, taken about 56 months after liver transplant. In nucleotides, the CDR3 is TGTGCCAGCAGTGGGGGCGGGTACCGGAGCGAGCAGTACTTC. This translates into CASSGGGYRSEQYF.